This TCR beta chain was sequenced during a study of OX40 agonist ivuxolimab in advanced cancers. Findings and limits, study-wide: Expanded peripheral T cell antigen specificity was not determined.

The V end lost 2 bases, the J end lost 8 bases, and 18 bases lay between the germline ends. The CDR3 contains 15 residues. Libraries were prepared by immunoSEQ multiplex PCR; TCRdb keeps only in-frame clonotypes and omits some of them. The sample records about 80,000 clones, 84% being singletons. Concerning this clone itself: The antigen is unknown.

The TCR originated in an adult with an advanced solid tumor such as melanoma, head and neck, liver or kidney cancer. Material: CD4+ or CD8+ T cells sorted from blood, obtained in a trial of the OX40 agonist ivuxolimab. The V gene is TRBV23-1, the J gene TRBJ1-2; the D gene is possibly TRBD1 (6 bases). TRBV23-1 is annotated as an ORF whose role is uncertain. CDR3 amino acids: CASSQNIQGNWGYTF. CDR3 in DNA: TGCGCCAGCAGTCAAAATATTCAGGGGAATTGGGGCTACACCTTC.